This note documents a single TCR beta chain sequence. What it binds is not known. The libraries of TRB cDNA were constructed through 5' RACE using UMI labels. For each CDR3 protein, TCRdb gives one entry from its re-call of the 5' RACE reads, without DNA. The data include 90,000 to 150,000 distinct CDR3 sequences; the top ten clones carry around 0.36%. This sample was included in a study of CXCR3-negative and CXCR3-positive naive CD8 T cells. General study findings and limits: CXCR3-expressing naive cells carried TRB CDR3s more hydrophobic than those of CXCR3-negative naive cells.

From germline, CDR1 is KGHSH and CDR2 LQKENI. The CDR3 has 14 residues. Material for sequencing was naive CXCR3+ CD8+ T cells from blood. Subset here: CD45RO-CCR7+CD27+CD95- naive CD8+ T cells expressing CXCR3 (TNR3+). The TCR was taken from a human donor in good health. Some clones in this sample may be carry-over from other donors' samples. The gene calls are TRBV18 and TRBJ1-2; lacking DNA, the TRBD1 call made by TCRdb goes unchecked. CDR3 residues: CASSPAVTGDGYTF.